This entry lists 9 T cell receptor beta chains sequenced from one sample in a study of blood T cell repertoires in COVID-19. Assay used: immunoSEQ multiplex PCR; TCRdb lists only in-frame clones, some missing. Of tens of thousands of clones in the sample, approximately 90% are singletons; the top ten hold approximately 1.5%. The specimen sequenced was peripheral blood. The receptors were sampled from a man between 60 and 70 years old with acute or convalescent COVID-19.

The CDR3 is CASSILIGSGTGVAEQYF. The CDR3 bases are TGTGCCAGCAGCATCTTAATAGGTTCCGGGACAGGGGTTGCCGAGCAGTACTTC. This chain joins TRBV2 and TRBJ2-7; the match to TRBD1 covers 10 bases. V was clipped by 6 bases and J by 6 bases; unmatched bases: 20. This CDR3 is built from 18 residues. Germline lookup yields CDR1 SNHLY and CDR2 FYNNEI.

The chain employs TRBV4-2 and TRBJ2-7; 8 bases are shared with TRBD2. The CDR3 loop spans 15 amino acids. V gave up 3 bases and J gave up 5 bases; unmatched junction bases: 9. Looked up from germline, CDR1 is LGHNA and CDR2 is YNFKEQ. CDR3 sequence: CASSQTGTSNNEQYF. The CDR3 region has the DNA TGTGCCAGCAGCCAGACCGGGACTAGTAATAACGAGCAGTACTTC.

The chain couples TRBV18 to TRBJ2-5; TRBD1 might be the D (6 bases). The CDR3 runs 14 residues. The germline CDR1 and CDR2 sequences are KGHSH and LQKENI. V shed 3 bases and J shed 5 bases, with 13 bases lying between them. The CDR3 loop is CASSPTGVGETQYF. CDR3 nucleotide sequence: TGTGCCAGCTCACCGACAGGAGTCGGGGAGACCCAGTACTTC.

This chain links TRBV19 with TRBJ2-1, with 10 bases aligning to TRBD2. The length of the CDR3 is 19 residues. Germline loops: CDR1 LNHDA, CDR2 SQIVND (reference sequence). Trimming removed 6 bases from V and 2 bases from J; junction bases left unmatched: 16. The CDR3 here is CASRTSGTSEKQAYNEQFF. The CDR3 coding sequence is TGTGCCAGTAGAACCTCCGGGACTAGCGAAAAACAGGCCTACAATGAGCAGTTCTTC.

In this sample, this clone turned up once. The CDR3 DNA reads TGTGCCAGCAGGCGGGAACGGGGCTACACCTTC. It encodes CASRRERGYTF. The chain has TRBV28 and TRBJ1-2; D not certain. This CDR3 has 11 amino acids. With 6 bases removed from V and 8 bases from J, the gap between germline ends came to 10 bases. From germline, CDR1 is MDHEN and CDR2 SYDVKM.

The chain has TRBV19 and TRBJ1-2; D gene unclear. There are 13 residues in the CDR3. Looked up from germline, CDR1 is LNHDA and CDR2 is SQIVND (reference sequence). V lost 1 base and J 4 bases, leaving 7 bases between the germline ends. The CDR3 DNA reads TGTGCCAGTAGTATAGTAGCCAGCTATGGCTACACCTTC. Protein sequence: CASSIVASYGYTF.

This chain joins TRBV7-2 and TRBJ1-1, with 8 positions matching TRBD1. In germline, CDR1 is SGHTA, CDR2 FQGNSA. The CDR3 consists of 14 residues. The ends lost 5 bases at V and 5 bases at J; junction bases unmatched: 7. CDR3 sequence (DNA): TGTGCCAGCAGCGCGCAGGGGGCTTTTACTGAAGCTTTCTTT. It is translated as CASSAQGAFTEAFF.

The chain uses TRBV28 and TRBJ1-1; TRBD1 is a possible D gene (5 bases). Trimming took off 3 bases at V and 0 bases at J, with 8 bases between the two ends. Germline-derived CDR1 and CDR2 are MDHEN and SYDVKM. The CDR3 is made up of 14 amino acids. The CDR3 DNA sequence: TGTGCCAGCAGTTTGGACACATTGAACACTGAAGCTTTCTTT. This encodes CASSLDTLNTEAFF.

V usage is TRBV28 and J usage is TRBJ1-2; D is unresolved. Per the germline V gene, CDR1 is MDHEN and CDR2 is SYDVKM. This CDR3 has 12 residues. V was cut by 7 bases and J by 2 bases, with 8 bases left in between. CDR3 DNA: TGTGCCAGCAAGTCCGGGAACTATGGCTACACCTTC. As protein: CASKSGNYGYTF.